A single sample gave rise to the 16 T cell receptor beta chains below, sequenced in a study of T cell responses to AZD1222 COVID-19 vaccine. Some clones are missing from TCRdb's copy, which holds only in-frame ones; the method was immunoSEQ multiplex PCR. The sample holds 100,000 to 120,000 clones, 85% to 95% seen once. Sequenced material: peripheral blood, taken on day 0 of AZD1222 vaccination. All receptors derive from an adult in good health.

The V gene is TRBV7-9, the J gene TRBJ2-7; D perhaps matches TRBD1 (6 bases). Looked up from germline, CDR1 is SEHNR and CDR2 is FQNEAQ (reference sequence). The CDR3 spans 14 residues. Trimming took 3 bases from V and 3 from J, leaving 12 bases between them. The CDR3 loop is CASSFMHRDYEQYF. The CDR3 region has the DNA TGTGCCAGCAGCTTTATGCACAGGGACTACGAGCAGTACTTC.

This chain joins TRBV30 and TRBJ2-5; a weak D match, TRBD2 (7 bases). The CDR3 totals 15 residues. Germline-derived CDR1 and CDR2 are GTSNPN and SVGIG (reference sequence). V shed 3 bases and J shed 0 bases, with 14 bases lying between them. The CDR3 DNA sequence: TGTGCCTGGAGCTTTAGGGGGGGGTACCAAGAGACCCAGTACTTC. Translation: CAWSFRGGYQETQYF.

V gene TRBV27 combines with J gene TRBJ2-7, with 8 bases that match TRBD1. V was clipped by 3 bases and J by 4 bases; unmatched bases: 8. CDR1 MNHEY and CDR2 SMNVEV come from the germline V gene (reference sequence). The CDR3 is made up of 15 amino acids. CDR3 DNA sequence: TGTGCCAGCAGTTTCCGACAGGGGATGGATTACGAGCAGTACTTC. Its protein is CASSFRQGMDYEQYF.

The gene calls are TRBV30 and TRBJ1-5; 12 bases are shared with TRBD1. The CDR3 consists of 15 residues. J gave up 8 bases and V 3 bases, and 8 bases lay outside the gene matches. CDR1 and CDR2 from the germline V gene are GTSNPN and SVGIG (reference sequence). The CDR3, as DNA: TGTGCCTGGAGCGCCGGGACAGGGGGCCGAGAGCCCCAGCATTTT. This codes for CAWSAGTGGREPQHF.

In this sample, this clone turned up once. The chain links TRBV9 to TRBJ1-6, with 10 bases aligning to TRBD1. V was clipped by 0 bases and J by 0 bases; unmatched bases: 3. Germline CDR1 reads SGDLS; CDR2 reads YYNGEE. The CDR3 loop spans 18 amino acids. In DNA, the CDR3 is TGTGCCAGCAGCGTAGGGACAGGGGGTAGCTCCTATAATTCACCCCTCCACTTT. This sequence encodes CASSVGTGGSSYNSPLHF.

The chain links TRBV6-6 to TRBJ2-7; a weak D match, TRBD2 (7 bases). The V end was cut by 0 bases, the J end by 5 bases, with 14 bases between. Germline loops: CDR1 MNHNY, CDR2 SVGAGI (reference sequence). The CDR3 extends over 15 amino acids. CDR3 nucleotide sequence: TGTGCCAGCAGTTACTCACGGGGGGCCGCCAACGAGCAGTACTTC. It yields the protein CASSYSRGAANEQYF.

The rearrangement uses TRBV28 and TRBJ1-1; 9 bases agree with TRBD1. V dropped 5 bases and J dropped 8; count of bases not matched to a gene: 12. CDR1 MDHEN and CDR2 SYDVKM come from the germline V gene. CDR3 size: 15 residues. The CDR3 reads CASSTTGTGTSEAFF. The CDR3 nucleotides read TGTGCCAGCAGTACCACCGGGACAGGGACATCAGAAGCTTTCTTT.

This chain links TRBV27 with TRBJ1-1, with TRBD1 matching 9 bases. This CDR3 is built from 15 residues. Germline-derived CDR1 and CDR2 are MNHEY and SMNVEV (reference sequence). The V and J ends lost 0 bases and 3 bases, in that order; junction bases with no gene match: 2. The CDR3 sequence: CASSLSWDRDTEAFF. The CDR3, as DNA: TGTGCCAGCAGTTTATCGTGGGACAGGGACACTGAAGCTTTCTTT.

The chain carries TRBV27 and TRBJ2-6, with D unclear. V was shortened by 0 bases and J by 0 bases, with 9 bases between the two germline ends. This CDR3 is 17 amino acids long. Germline V gene data show CDR1 as MNHEY and CDR2 as SMNVEV (reference sequence). CDR3 DNA: TGTGCCAGCAGTTTATCATCAGAACGCTCTGGGGCCAACGTCCTGACTTTC. The encoded protein is CASSLSSERSGANVLTF.

This CDR3 reads CASSYSGGANEQFF. CDR3 nucleotide sequence: TGTGCCAGCAGCTATAGCGGGGGGGCGAATGAGCAGTTCTTC. The V gene is TRBV3-1 (or the pseudogene TRBV3-2), the J gene TRBJ2-1; 11 nucleotides line up with TRBD2. The V gene end was trimmed by 5 bases and the J gene end by 7 bases; junction bases not matched to a gene: 4. This CDR3 comprises 14 residues. CDR1 is LGHDT and CDR2 is YNNKEL in the germline V gene (reference sequence).

Concerning this clone: The germline gene is not matched at one end of the junction; a read error may be the cause. This rearrangement joins TRBV28 to TRBJ2-3, with 12 bases aligning to TRBD2. Germline V gene data show CDR1 as MDHEN and CDR2 as SYDVKM. The CDR3 contains 16 residues. The CDR3 here is CASSTTSGSRTDTLYF. The CDR3 bases are TGTGCCAGCAGTACGACTAGCGGGAGCCGCACAGATACGCTGTATTTT.

This clone has just one count. V usage is TRBV6-6 and J usage is TRBJ1-2; possibly TRBD1 for D (5 bases). CDR3 length: 14 residues. V dropped 10 bases and J dropped 8 bases, with 23 bases sitting between them. Looked up from germline, CDR1 is MNHNY and CDR2 is SVGAGI (reference sequence). This CDR3 reads CATSGGTYKEGYTF. The CDR3 DNA reads as TGTGCCACCTCCGGGGGAACTTATAAGGAAGGCTACACCTTC.

J is TRBJ2-7 and V is TRBV3-1 (or the pseudogene TRBV3-2); D ambiguous. Trimming took 2 bases from V and 1 from J, leaving 6 bases between them. The CDR3 runs to 13 residues. Germline V gene lookup returns CDR1 LGHDT and CDR2 YNNKEL (reference sequence). CDR3 sequence: CASSQLNSYEQYF. The DNA for the CDR3 is TGTGCCAGCAGCCAACTAAATTCCTACGAGCAGTACTTC.

The chain couples TRBV19 to TRBJ2-1; a weak D match, TRBD1 (7 bases). This CDR3 has 15 residues. Trimming cost V 2 bases and J 4 bases, with 12 bases left between them. Germline V gene data show CDR1 as LNHDA and CDR2 as SQIVND (reference sequence). The CDR3 here is CASSISGGWYNEQFF. The CDR3 coding sequence is TGTGCCAGTAGTATATCAGGGGGGTGGTACAATGAGCAGTTCTTC.

A few counts support this clone. The chain employs TRBV6-4 and TRBJ1-1, with TRBD1 as a possible D gene (5 bases). The germline CDR1 and CDR2 sequences are MRHNA and SNTAGT. The CDR3 has 16 residues. V lost 1 base and J lost 0, with 12 bases in between. The CDR3 bases are TGTGCCAGCAGTGACTTCGGGGACGGACTGAACACTGAAGCTTTCTTT. It translates to CASSDFGDGLNTEAFF.

This chain links TRBV30 with TRBJ2-7; TRBD1 might be the D (5 bases). CDR3 length: 12 amino acids. Germline V gives CDR1 GTSNPN, CDR2 SVGIG (reference sequence). The germline V and J ends were trimmed by 5 bases and 0 bases, with 8 bases remaining between them. The CDR3 region is CAWSDSSYEQYF. The CDR3 bases are TGTGCCTGGTCTGACAGCTCCTACGAGCAGTACTTC.